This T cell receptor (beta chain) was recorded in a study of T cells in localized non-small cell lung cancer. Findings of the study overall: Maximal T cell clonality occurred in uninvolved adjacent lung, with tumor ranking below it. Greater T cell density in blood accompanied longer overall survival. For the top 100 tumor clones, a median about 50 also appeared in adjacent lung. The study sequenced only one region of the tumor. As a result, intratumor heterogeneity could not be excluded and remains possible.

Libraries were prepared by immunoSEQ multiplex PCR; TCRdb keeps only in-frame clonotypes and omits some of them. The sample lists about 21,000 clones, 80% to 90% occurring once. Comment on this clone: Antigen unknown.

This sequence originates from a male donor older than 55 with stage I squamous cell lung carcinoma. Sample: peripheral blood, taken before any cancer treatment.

DNA of the CDR3: TGTGCCAGCAGAAGTCAGCGCATCTCTGGAAACACCATATATTTT. Residues: CASRSQRISGNTIYF. The chain employs TRBV2 and TRBJ1-3; no clear D gene. The CDR3 extends over 15 amino acids. Trimming stripped 6 bases from V and 0 bases from J, with 12 bases between. Per germline, CDR1 SNHLY and CDR2 FYNNEI. Filled out from reference TRBV2 and TRBJ1-3, the complete variable domain reads EPEVTQTPSHQVTQMGQEVILRCVPISNHLYFYWYRQILGQKVEFLVSFYNNEISEKSEIFDDQFSVERPDGSNFTLKIRSTKLEDSAMYFCASRSQRISGNTIYFGEGSWLTVV.